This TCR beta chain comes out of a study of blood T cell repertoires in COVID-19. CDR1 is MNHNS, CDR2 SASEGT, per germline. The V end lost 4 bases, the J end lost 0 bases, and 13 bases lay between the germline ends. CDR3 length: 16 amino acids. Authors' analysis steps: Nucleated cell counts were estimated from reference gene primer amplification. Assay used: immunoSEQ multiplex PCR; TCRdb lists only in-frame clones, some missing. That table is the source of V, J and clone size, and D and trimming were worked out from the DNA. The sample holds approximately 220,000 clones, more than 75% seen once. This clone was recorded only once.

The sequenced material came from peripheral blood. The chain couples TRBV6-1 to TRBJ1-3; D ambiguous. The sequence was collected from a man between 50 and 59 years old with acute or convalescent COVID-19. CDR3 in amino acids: CASSGPGFDSGNTIYF. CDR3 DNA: TGTGCCAGCAGTGGCCCCGGGTTTGACTCTGGAAACACCATATATTTT.